The 6 T cell receptor beta chains below were found in one sample sequenced in a study of shared clonotypes between healthy human individuals (TCRdb year 2020). The library relied on the immunoSEQ multiplex PCR assay. Sourced from immuneACCESS, this table was stored by TCRdb with only in-frame sequences that have V and J called. A share of the clones is absent; for the studies checked, an unresolved V gene accounts for under half, and the remainder has no known explanation. This sample lists some 1,400,000 clones; roughly 96% were detected once. The ten largest clones represent approximately 1.1% of the sample. Sequenced: naive CD4+ T cells sorted from blood. The label giving this sample's cell subset or site can be read as: CD45RA+ positively selected. Every receptor here comes from a man aged 25-40 years in good health.

The CDR3 bases are TGTGCCAGCAGCCCCCCTTTGGGGGCATCTTCCTACGAGCAGTACTTC. Amino acids: CASSPPLGASSYEQYF. The chain links TRBV7-2 to TRBJ2-7; a weak D match, TRBD1 (6 bases). CDR1 SGHTA and CDR2 FQGNSA come from the germline V gene. CDR3 length: 16 amino acids. The V end was cut by 5 bases, the J end by 1 base, with 18 bases between.

Only one count was recorded for this clone. This chain links TRBV15 with TRBJ2-7; D not resolved. V was cut by 0 bases and J by 4 bases, with 10 bases left in between. This CDR3 region has 14 residues. Germline V CDR1 and CDR2: LNHNV, YYDKDF (reference sequence). CDR3: CATSRDRTTYEQYF. CDR3 nucleotides: TGTGCCACCAGCAGAGATAGAACAACTTACGAGCAGTACTTC.

V and J are TRBV9 and TRBJ2-2; D not resolved. V was trimmed by 0 bases and J by 10 bases, leaving 10 bases between them. The V gene's germline CDR1 is SGDLS and CDR2 YYNGEE. CDR3 length: 13 residues. CDR3 sequence: CASSVGGVAELFF. The CDR3 DNA reads TGTGCCAGCAGCGTAGGAGGCGTGGCGGAGCTGTTTTTT.

In DNA form, the CDR3 reads TGCGCCAGCAGCAGAACCGGGACTAGTCACCACGAGCAGTACTTC. Translating gives CASSRTGTSHHEQYF. J is TRBJ2-7 and V is TRBV5-1, with TRBD2 matching over 8 bases. Germline V gene lookup returns CDR1 SGHRS and CDR2 YFSETQ. J was trimmed by 5 bases and V by 4 bases; bases with no gene match: 11. The CDR3 spans 15 residues.

The genes are TRBV5-1 and TRBJ2-6; the D gene is possibly TRBD2 (5 bases). This CDR3 region has 17 residues. V was shortened by 1 base and J by 0 bases, with 11 bases between the two germline ends. Germline V gives CDR1 SGHRS, CDR2 YFSETQ. CDR3: CASSLLRAHSGANVLTF. In DNA form, the CDR3 reads TGCGCCAGCAGCTTGTTGAGGGCGCACTCTGGGGCCAACGTCCTGACTTTC.

This chain connects TRBV5-1 to TRBJ2-6, with D uncertain. Looked up from germline, CDR1 is SGHRS and CDR2 is YFSETQ. V was shortened by 4 bases and J by 1 base, with 12 bases between the two germline ends. CDR3 size: 16 residues. CDR3 DNA: TGCGCCAGCAGCGCCCGTAGTACGTCTGGGGCCAACGTCCTGACTTTC. Amino acid sequence: CASSARSTSGANVLTF. Complete variable domain (other parts from reference TRBV5-1 and TRBJ2-6): KAGVTQTPRYLIKTRGQQVTLSCSPISGHRSVSWYQQTPGQGLQFLFEYFSETQRNKGNFPGRFSGRQFSNSRSEMNVSTLELGDSALYLCASSARSTSGANVLTFGAGSRLTVL.